These 9 T cell receptor beta chains share one sample of origin, sequenced in a study of cytomegalovirus exposure and HLA in healthy donors. Vbeta (60) and Jbeta (13) primers were used in the PCR. TCRdb's copy holds only in-frame clones and misses some; the assay was immunoSEQ multiplex PCR. Of some 120,000 clones in the sample, over 70% are singletons; the top ten hold more than 1%. Sequencing was carried out using PBMCs. The origin of the receptors is a female donor in good health and CMV-seronegative.

The rearrangement joins TRBV6-6 to TRBJ1-5; TRBD1 is a possible D gene (6 bases). Germline CDR1 MNHNY, CDR2 SVGAGI (reference sequence). The CDR3 sequence is 13 residues long. The V end lost 6 bases, the J end lost 6 bases, and 12 bases lay between the germline ends. For the CDR3, the DNA is TGTGCCAGCAGAGGGGGTCAGGGTCAGCCCCAGCATTTT. Its translation is CASRGGQGQPQHF.

The chain recombines TRBV19 with TRBJ2-3; no reliable D call. Germline assignment: CDR1 LNHDA and CDR2 SQIVND (reference sequence). Trimming stripped 1 base from V and 4 bases from J, with 9 bases between. The CDR3 loop spans 14 amino acids. The CDR3 here is CASSIVASSDTQYF. The DNA for the CDR3 is TGTGCCAGTAGTATAGTTGCTAGTTCAGATACGCAGTATTTT.

The V call is TRBV28, the J call TRBJ2-1; D perhaps matches TRBD2 (5 bases). Germline V gene data show CDR1 as MDHEN and CDR2 as SYDVKM. There are 15 residues in the CDR3. V dropped 6 bases and J dropped 2 bases, with 14 bases sitting between them. The CDR3 DNA sequence: TGTGCCAGCAGCCCCCTGGGAGAACCCTACAATGAGCAGTTCTTC. It codes for CASSPLGEPYNEQFF.

The chain joins TRBV27 to TRBJ1-2; D is perhaps TRBD1 (5 bases). Trimming removed 6 bases at V and 4 bases at J, with 12 bases between. Germline V gives CDR1 MNHEY, CDR2 SMNVEV (reference sequence). CDR3 length equals 13 residues. The CDR3 DNA reads as TGTGCCAGCAGAGACGGGGGTCCCTATGGCTACACCTTC. This codes for CASRDGGPYGYTF.

CDR3: CAWSVGGSSTDTQYF. The CDR3, as DNA: TGTGCCTGGAGTGTAGGAGGATCTAGCACAGATACGCAGTATTTT. This chain joins TRBV30 and TRBJ2-3; maybe TRBD2 (5 bases). V was trimmed by 0 bases and J by 0 bases, leaving 10 bases between them. Per the germline V gene, CDR1 is GTSNPN and CDR2 is SVGIG (reference sequence). The CDR3 consists of 15 residues.

The chain is built from TRBV4-2 and TRBJ2-5; the match to TRBD1 covers 7 bases. Germline values: CDR1 LGHNA, CDR2 YNFKEQ. The CDR3 consists of 15 residues. The V and J ends lost 3 bases and 3 bases, in that order; junction bases with no gene match: 7. The CDR3 coding sequence is TGTGCCAGCAGCCAGTTCGGGACAGACAAAGAGACCCAGTACTTC. Protein sequence: CASSQFGTDKETQYF.

This clone was seen more than once but under ten times. The missing conserved phenylalanine or tryptophan at the end of this CDR3 makes a read error likely. The DNA is omitted, as the CDR3 cannot be located on it reliably, and the CDR3 follows TCRdb's listing. CDR3 sequence reads: CASSPLGGTGAQV. The chain carries TRBV5-5 and TRBJ1-1; no DNA check was done on the table's D call, TRBD1. The CDR3 contains 13 residues when both ends are counted. Germline V lookup: CDR1 SGHKS, CDR2 YYEKEE (reference sequence).

V usage is TRBV28 and J usage is TRBJ2-7; 7 bases line up with TRBD1. Germline V CDR1 and CDR2: MDHEN, SYDVKM. The CDR3 extends over 16 amino acids. J lost 1 base, V lost 4 bases, and 10 bases had no gene match. This chain's CDR3 is CASSYSSGTASYEQYF. CDR3 DNA sequence: TGTGCCAGCAGTTACTCCTCCGGGACAGCTTCCTACGAGCAGTACTTC.

The V and J genes are TRBV6-5 and TRBJ1-2; TRBD1 matches at 8 bases. Trimming removed 5 bases from V and 8 bases from J; junction bases left unmatched: 7. The CDR3 runs 13 residues. The V gene's germline CDR1 is MNHEY and CDR2 SVGAGI. CDR3 DNA: TGTGCCAGCAGTGAGGACAGGGCAAGAGGCTACACCTTC. It translates to CASSEDRARGYTF.